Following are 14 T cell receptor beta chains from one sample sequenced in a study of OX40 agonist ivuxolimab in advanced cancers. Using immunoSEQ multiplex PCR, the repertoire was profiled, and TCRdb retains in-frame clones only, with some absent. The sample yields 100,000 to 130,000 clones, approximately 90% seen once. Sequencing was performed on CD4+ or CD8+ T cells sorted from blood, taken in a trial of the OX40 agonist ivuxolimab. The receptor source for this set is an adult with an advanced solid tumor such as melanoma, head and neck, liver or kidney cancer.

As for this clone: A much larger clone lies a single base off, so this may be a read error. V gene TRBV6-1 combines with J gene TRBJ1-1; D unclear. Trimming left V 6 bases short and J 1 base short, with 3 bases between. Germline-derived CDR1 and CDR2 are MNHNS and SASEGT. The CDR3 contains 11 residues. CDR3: CASRENTEAFF. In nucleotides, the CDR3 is TGTGCCAGCAGGGAGAACACTGAAGCTTTCTTT.

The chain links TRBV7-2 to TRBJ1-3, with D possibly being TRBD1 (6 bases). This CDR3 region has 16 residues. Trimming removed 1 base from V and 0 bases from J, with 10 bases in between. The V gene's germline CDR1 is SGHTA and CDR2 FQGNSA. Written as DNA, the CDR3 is TGTGCCAGCAGCTTAGAGGGGGGAACCTCTGGAAACACCATATATTTT. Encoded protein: CASSLEGGTSGNTIYF.

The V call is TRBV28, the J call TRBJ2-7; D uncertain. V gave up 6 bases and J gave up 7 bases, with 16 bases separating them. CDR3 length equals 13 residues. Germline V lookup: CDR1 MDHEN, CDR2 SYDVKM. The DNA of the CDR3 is TGTGCCAGCAGCATCCAATTGCTGGGTGAGCAGTACTTC. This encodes CASSIQLLGEQYF.

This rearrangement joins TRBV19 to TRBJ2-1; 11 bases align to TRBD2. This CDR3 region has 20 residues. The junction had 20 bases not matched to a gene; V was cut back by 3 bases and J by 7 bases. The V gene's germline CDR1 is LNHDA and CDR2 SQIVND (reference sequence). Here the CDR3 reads CASSIGGLAAVRVLGNEQFF. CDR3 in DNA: TGTGCCAGTAGTATTGGGGGACTAGCGGCAGTACGGGTCCTGGGGAATGAGCAGTTCTTC.

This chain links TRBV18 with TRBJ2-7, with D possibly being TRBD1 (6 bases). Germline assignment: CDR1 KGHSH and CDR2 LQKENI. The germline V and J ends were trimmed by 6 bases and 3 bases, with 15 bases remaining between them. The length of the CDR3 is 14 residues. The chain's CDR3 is CASSGQPGDYEQYF. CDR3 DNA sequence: TGTGCCAGCTCCGGACAGCCTGGCGACTACGAGCAGTACTTC.

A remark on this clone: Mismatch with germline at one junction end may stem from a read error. CDR3 in DNA: TGTGCCAGCAGTTTTGGGACAGAAGATACCCAGTACTTC. Protein sequence: CASSFGTEDTQYF. The chain uses TRBV27 and TRBJ2-5; 7 bases agree with TRBD1. This CDR3 contains 13 residues. Per the germline V gene, CDR1 is MNHEY and CDR2 is SMNVEV (reference sequence).

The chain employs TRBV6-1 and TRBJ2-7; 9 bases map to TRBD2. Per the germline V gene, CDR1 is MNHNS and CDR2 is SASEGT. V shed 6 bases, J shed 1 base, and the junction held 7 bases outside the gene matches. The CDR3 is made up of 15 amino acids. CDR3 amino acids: CASSRLAELSYEQYF. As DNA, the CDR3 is TGTGCCAGCAGCAGACTAGCGGAACTGTCCTACGAGCAGTACTTC.

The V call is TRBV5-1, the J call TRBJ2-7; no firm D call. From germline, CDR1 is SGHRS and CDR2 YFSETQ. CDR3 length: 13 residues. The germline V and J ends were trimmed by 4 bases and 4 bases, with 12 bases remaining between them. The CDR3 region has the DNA TGCGCCAGCAGCCTGCAGACTGGTTACGAGCAGTACTTC. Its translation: CASSLQTGYEQYF. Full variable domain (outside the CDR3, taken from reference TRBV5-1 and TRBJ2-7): KAGVTQTPRYLIKTRGQQVTLSCSPISGHRSVSWYQQTPGQGLQFLFEYFSETQRNKGNFPGRFSGRQFSNSRSEMNVSTLELGDSALYLCASSLQTGYEQYFGPGTRLTVT.

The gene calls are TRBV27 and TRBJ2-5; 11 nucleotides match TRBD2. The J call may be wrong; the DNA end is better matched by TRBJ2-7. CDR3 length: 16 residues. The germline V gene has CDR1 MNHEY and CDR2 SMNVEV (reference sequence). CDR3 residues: CASSLTPGLAVYEQYF. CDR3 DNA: TGTGCCAGCAGTTTAACGCCGGGACTAGCGGTTTACGAGCAGTACTTC.

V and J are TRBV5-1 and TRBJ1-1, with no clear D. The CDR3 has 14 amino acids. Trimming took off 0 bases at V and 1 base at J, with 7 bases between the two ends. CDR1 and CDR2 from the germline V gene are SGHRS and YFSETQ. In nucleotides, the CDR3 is TGCGCCAGCAGCTTGGTTGCAGGGAACACTGAAGCTTTCTTT. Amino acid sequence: CASSLVAGNTEAFF.

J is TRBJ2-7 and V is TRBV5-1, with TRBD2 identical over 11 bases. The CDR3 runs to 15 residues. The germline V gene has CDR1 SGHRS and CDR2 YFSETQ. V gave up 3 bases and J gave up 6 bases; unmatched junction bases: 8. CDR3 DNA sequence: TGCGCCAGCAGCTGGTTAGCGGGAGGGCCTCCCGAGCAGTACTTC. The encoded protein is CASSWLAGGPPEQYF.

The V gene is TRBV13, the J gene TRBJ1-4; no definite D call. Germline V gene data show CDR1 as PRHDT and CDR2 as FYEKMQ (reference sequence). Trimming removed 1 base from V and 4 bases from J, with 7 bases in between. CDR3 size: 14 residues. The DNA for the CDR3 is TGTGCCAGCAGCTTAGAGAGACGTAATGAAAAACTGTTTTTT. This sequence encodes CASSLERRNEKLFF. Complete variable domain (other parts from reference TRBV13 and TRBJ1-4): AAGVIQSPRHLIKEKRETATLKCYPIPRHDTVYWYQQGPGQDPQFLISFYEKMQSDKGSIPDRFSAQQFSDYHSELNMSSLELGDSALYFCASSLERRNEKLFFGSGTQLSVL.

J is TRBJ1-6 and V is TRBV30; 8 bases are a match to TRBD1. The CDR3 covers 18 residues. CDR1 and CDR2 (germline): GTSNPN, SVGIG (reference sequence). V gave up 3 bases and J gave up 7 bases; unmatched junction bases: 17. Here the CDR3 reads CAWRAGQGAQFGNSPLHF. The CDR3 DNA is TGTGCCTGGAGGGCCGGACAGGGTGCCCAATTTGGAAATTCACCCCTCCACTTT.

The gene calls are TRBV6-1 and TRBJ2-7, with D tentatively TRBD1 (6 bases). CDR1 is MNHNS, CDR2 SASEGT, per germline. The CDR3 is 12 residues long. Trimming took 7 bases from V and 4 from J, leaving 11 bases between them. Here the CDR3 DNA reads TGTGCCAGCAATAGGGGGAATTACGAGCAGTACTTC. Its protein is CASNRGNYEQYF.